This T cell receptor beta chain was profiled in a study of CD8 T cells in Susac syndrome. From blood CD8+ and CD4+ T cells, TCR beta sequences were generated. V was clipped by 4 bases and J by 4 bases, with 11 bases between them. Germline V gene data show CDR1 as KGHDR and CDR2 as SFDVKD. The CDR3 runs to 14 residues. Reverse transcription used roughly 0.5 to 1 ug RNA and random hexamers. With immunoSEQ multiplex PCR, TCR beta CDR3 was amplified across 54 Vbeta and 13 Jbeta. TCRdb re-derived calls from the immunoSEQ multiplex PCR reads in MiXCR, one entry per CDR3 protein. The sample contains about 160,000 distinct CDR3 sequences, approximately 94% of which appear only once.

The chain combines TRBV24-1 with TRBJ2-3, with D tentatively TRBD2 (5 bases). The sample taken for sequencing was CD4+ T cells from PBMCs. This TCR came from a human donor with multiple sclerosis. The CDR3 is CATSDSMRADTQYF. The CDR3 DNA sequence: TGTGCCACCAGTGACAGTATGAGGGCAGATACGCAGTATTTT.